One T cell receptor beta chain is described in this entry. The germline V gene has CDR1 LNHDA and CDR2 SQIVND (reference sequence). The length of the CDR3 is 15 residues. The sample originates from a study of T cell clusters in autoimmune cytopenias. Multiplex touch-down PCR amplified TRB using TRB-A and TRB-B pools in one tube. From the multiplex PCR reads, TCRdb lists one entry per CDR3 protein and no DNA. The sample is made up of about 10,000 distinct CDR3 sequences, and the top ten hold around 21% of it. Roughly 38,000 genome equivalents of blood DNA were amplified for TRB. This sample also belongs to another study, concerning T cell repertoires in aging, cancer and after chemotherapy. That paper notes: Donors were grouped into six age bands spanning 30 or younger through 70 or older.

The V call is TRBV19, the J call TRBJ1-5; TCRdb's assignment of TRBD1 cannot be checked, as there is no DNA. This TCR was sampled from a human donor in good health. Material for sequencing was peripheral blood. The CDR3 here is CASITGGNGNQPQHF.